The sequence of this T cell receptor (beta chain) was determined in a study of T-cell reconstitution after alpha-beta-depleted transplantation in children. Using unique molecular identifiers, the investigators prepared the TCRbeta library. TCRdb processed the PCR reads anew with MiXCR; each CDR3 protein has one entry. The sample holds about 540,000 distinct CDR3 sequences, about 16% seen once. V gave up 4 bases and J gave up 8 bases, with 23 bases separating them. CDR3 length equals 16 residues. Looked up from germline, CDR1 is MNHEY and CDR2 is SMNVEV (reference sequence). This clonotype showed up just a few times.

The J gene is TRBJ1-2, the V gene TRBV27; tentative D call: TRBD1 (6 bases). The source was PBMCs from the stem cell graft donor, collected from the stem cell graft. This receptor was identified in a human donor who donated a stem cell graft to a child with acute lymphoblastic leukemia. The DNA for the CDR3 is TGTGCCAGCAGTTCCCCGTCCCGCGAACAGGGATCGGGCTACACCTTC. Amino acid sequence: CASSSPSREQGSGYTF.